This is a list of T cell receptor beta chains from one sample in a study of T cell repertoires in cytomegalovirus infection. Using its own MiXCR run on the reads, TCRdb lists one record per CDR3 protein. The sample consists of around 290,000 distinct CDR3 sequences, roughly 23% of them appearing once. The source material was PBMCs. The origin of the receptors is a human donor in good health (CMV status not recorded). Some clones in this sample may be carry-over from other donors' samples. CDR3s include the opening cysteine and the closing phenylalanine or tryptophan. A D gene is named only where the DNA matches it firmly. Expanded clones get a size class; other rows say once, few or many, or leave the size out.

J | V | size | D | DNA | CDR3
TRBJ1-2 | TRBV19 | - | - | TGTGCCAGTAGTATCGTCAGGGACAATCCCTGGGATGGCTACACCTTC | CASSIVRDNPWDGYTF
TRBJ2-7 | TRBV11-2 | - | - | TGTGCCAGCAGCTTAGTAGTCACTCCGGGTGAGCAGTACTTC | CASSLVVTPGEQYF
TRBJ2-1 | TRBV7-2 | many | - | TGTGCCAGCAGCTTAAGGCCCCTTGGGGGTTCCTACAATGAGCAGTTCTTC | CASSLRPLGGSYNEQFF
TRBJ2-2 | TRBV2 | many | TRBD1 | TGTGCCAGCAGAGGGACAGGGGGCGCGGTCGGGGAGCTGTTTTTT | CASRGTGGAVGELFF
TRBJ2-2 | TRBV12-3/TRBV12-4 | - | - | TGTGCCAGCAGTTTAGAAGGACTTGGGGAGCTGTTTTTT | CASSLEGLGELFF
TRBJ2-2 | TRBV19 | - | TRBD1 | TGTGCCAGTGACAGGGTCAACACCGGGGAGCTGTTTTTT | CASDRVNTGELFF
TRBJ2-5 | TRBV6-2/TRBV6-3 | - | - | TGTGCCAGCAGGGCTGGCAACCGACTGGTAGAGACCCAGTACTTC | CASRAGNRLVETQYF
TRBJ2-2 | TRBV5-1 | - | - | TGCGCCAGCAGCCGACAGGAGAACACCGGGGAGCTGTTTTTT | CASSRQENTGELFF
TRBJ1-1 | TRBV6-6 | - | - | TGTGCCAGCAGTATGGGACCAGACACTGAAGCTTTCTTT | CASSMGPDTEAFF
TRBJ2-3 | TRBV5-1 | - | - | TGCGCCAGCAGCTACCGGACACCTAGCACAGATACGCAGTATTTT | CASSYRTPSTDTQYF
TRBJ2-5 | TRBV28 | few | TRBD2 | TGTGCCAGCAGTTCGTCTAGCGGGAGTCCTTCCCGGGAGACCCAGTACTTC | CASSSSSGSPSRETQYF
TRBJ1-2 | TRBV28 | - | - | TGTGCCAGCAGCCCCCCGGACGGGATGGGGGGCTACACCTTC | CASSPPDGMGGYTF
TRBJ2-5 | TRBV5-1 | - | - | TGCGCCAGCAGCTTACGGGGAACATACCAAGAGACCCAGTACTTC | CASSLRGTYQETQYF
TRBJ2-5 | TRBV20-1 | many | - | TGCAGTGCTAGATCCACCCAGGCAATCCTACAAGAGACCCAGTACTTC | CSARSTQAILQETQYF
TRBJ1-1 | TRBV30 | - | - | TGTGCCTGGAGTATATTGGGGACCGAGAACACTGAAGCTTTCTTT | CAWSILGTENTEAFF
TRBJ1-1 | TRBV27 | many | TRBD1 | TGTGCCAGCTCCAGGGGGTCGAACACTGAAGCTTTCTTT | CASSRGSNTEAFF
TRBJ2-7 | TRBV5-1 | - | TRBD1 | TGCGCCAGCAGGGGACAGGGGAGCAACGAGCAGTACTTC | CASRGQGSNEQYF
TRBJ1-5 | TRBV7-2 | many | TRBD1 | TGTGCCAGCAGCTCGGACAGGGGGGATCAGCCCCAGCATTTT | CASSSDRGDQPQHF
TRBJ1-3 | TRBV11-2 | many | - | TGTGCCAGCAGCTTATTCGGTTCCTCTGGAAACACCATATATTTT | CASSLFGSSGNTIYF
TRBJ1-1 | TRBV28 | few | - | TGTGCCAGCTGGGTGGCTTCTACCTCCACTGAAGCTTTCTTT | CASWVASTSTEAFF
TRBJ2-1 | TRBV6-8 | - | TRBD1 | TGTGCCAGCAGTTACAGTTCCGGGACAGGATACAATGAGCAGTTCTTC | CASSYSSGTGYNEQFF
TRBJ2-2 | TRBV7-3 | few | - | TGTGCCAGCAGCTTAAAAGGGCCCGGGGAGCTGTTTTTT | CASSLKGPGELFF
TRBJ2-7 | TRBV20-1 | - | - | TGCAGTGCTAGATTCGTGCGGGACGTTACCTACGAGCAGTACTTC | CSARFVRDVTYEQYF
TRBJ1-2 | TRBV29-1 | many | - | TGCAGCGTTGAAGGGGTGGGGGGGCGAGGCTACACCTTC | CSVEGVGGRGYTF
TRBJ2-5 | TRBV12-3/TRBV12-4 | - | - | TGTGCCAGCAGTTTCAACGAGGCCGAGACCCAGTACTTC | CASSFNEAETQYF
TRBJ2-1 | TRBV29-1 | - | - | TGCAGCGTCAGAAACCCCGAGGGGGTAAATGGTGAGCAGTTCTTC | CSVRNPEGVNGEQFF
TRBJ1-5 | TRBV29-1 | few | - | TGCAGCGTTGTGACCGGGCGAGGCAATCAGCCCCAGCATTTT | CSVVTGRGNQPQHF
TRBJ2-5 | TRBV7-2 | many | - | TGTGCCAGCAGCTTAGTGTTGGCAGGAGATGAGACCCAGTACTTC | CASSLVLAGDETQYF
TRBJ2-1 | TRBV6-5 | few | - | TGTGCCAGCAGTTACTTGGCCTACAATGAGCAGTTCTTC | CASSYLAYNEQFF